Sequencing of this T cell receptor beta chain was carried out in a study of T cell repertoires in aging, cancer and after chemotherapy. Study context: Donor ages fell into six groups from 30 or younger up to 70 or older.

The length of the CDR3 is 13 residues. With 5 bases removed from V and 8 bases from J, the gap between germline ends came to 15 bases. Per the germline V gene, CDR1 is SEHNR and CDR2 is FQNEAQ (reference sequence). In its sample, this clonotype is medium-sized. The antigen is undetermined. Overall study findings and caveats: Rebound thymic output was suggested by rising median generation probability during chemotherapy in each cancer cohort. Untreated cancer patients had significantly lower blood TCR diversity than age-matched healthy donors.

TCR beta rearrangements were amplified from peripheral blood genomic DNA. TRB rearrangements spanning V, D and J were amplified using mixed TRB-A/B primers. TCRdb ran MiXCR on the multiplex PCR reads and lists one entry per CDR3 protein. The table has over 650 distinct CDR3 sequences, about 18% seen once; the top ten hold approximately 15%. The sequenced sample was blood. J is TRBJ1-2 and V is TRBV7-9; D may be TRBD1 (6 bases). The source of this sequence is a human donor with a blood cancer. CDR3 DNA: TGTGCCAGCAGCGAGACAGACAGGTTCGGCTACACCTTC. Protein product: CASSETDRFGYTF. Full variable domain (rest looked up from reference TRBV7-9 and TRBJ1-2): DTGVSQNPRHKITKRGQNVTFRCDPISEHNRLYWYRQTLGQGPEFLTYFQNEAQLEKSRLLSDRFSAERPKGSFSTLEIQRTEQGDSAMYLCASSETDRFGYTFGSGTRLTVV.